This TCR beta chain was captured in a study of regulatory T cells in long-lasting Graves disease. Study-wide points: Those with persistent Graves' had less TCR diversity than newly diagnosed patients. Gene preferences differed: TRBV28, TRBJ1-2, TRBJ2-5 in persistent cases.

There are many counts of this clonotype. Its cognate antigen is unknown. For TCR beta, libraries came from iRepertoire HTBI primers and Arm-PCR of CDR3 regions. TCRdb passed the multiplex PCR reads through MiXCR, listing each CDR3 protein once. The sample includes some 330,000 distinct CDR3 sequences, 20% to 25% of them seen just once. Time point noted: persistent/refractory GD, antithyroid drugs over 5 years with positive TRAb. There was RNA extracted from PBMCs, and the TCR library was made from it. Germline V gene data show CDR1 as MNHNS and CDR2 as SASEGT. V was trimmed by 6 bases and J by 5 bases, leaving 22 bases between them. The CDR3 covers 16 residues.

Sequenced material: peripheral blood mononuclear cells (PBMCs), taken when the disease was refractory, from a patient treated with antithyroid drugs. The receptor comes from a woman in her thirties or forties with Graves disease. This chain joins TRBV6-1 and TRBJ2-5; TRBD1 or TRBD2 may be the D gene (5 bases each). For the CDR3, the DNA is TGTGCCAGCAGGGCGCAGGGACGCGGAACTTTGGAGACCCAGTACTTC. Encoded protein: CASRAQGRGTLETQYF.